The 9 T cell receptor beta chains reported below all come from one sample, sequenced in a study of CD8 T cells in Susac syndrome. Random hexamers were used to reverse transcribe 0.5 to 1 ug of RNA. Using its own MiXCR run on the immunoSEQ multiplex PCR reads, TCRdb lists one record per CDR3 protein. This table holds over 200,000 distinct CDR3 sequences, around 95% found once. Sequencing used CD4+ T cells from PBMCs. The origin of the receptors is a human donor with multiple sclerosis.

This clonotype was observed a single time. This sequence joins TRBV12-3 or TRBV12-4 and TRBJ2-7, with 8 bases matching TRBD1. The CDR3 sequence is 14 residues long. J was trimmed by 2 bases and V by 6 bases; bases with no gene match: 6. The CDR3 bases are TGTGCCAGCAGACCCGGGACAGGTCCCTACGAGCAGTACTTC. It is translated as CASRPGTGPYEQYF.

In this sample, this clonotype turned up once. The J gene is TRBJ2-5, the V gene TRBV20-1, with 8 positions matching TRBD2. The ends lost 5 bases at V and 5 bases at J; junction bases unmatched: 10. The germline gives CDR1 DFQATT, CDR2 SNEGSKA (reference sequence). The CDR3 length is 14 residues. In DNA form, the CDR3 reads TGCAGTGCTTGGCGGGGGGACCCCACGGAGACCCAGTACTTC. This sequence encodes CSAWRGDPTETQYF.

This clonotype has just one count. CDR3 sequence (DNA): TGTGCCAGCAGCGACCGGGACAGGGTGGCCAAAAACATTCAGTACTTC. Amino acid sequence: CASSDRDRVAKNIQYF. V and J are TRBV9 and TRBJ2-4, with TRBD1 identical over 9 bases. The CDR3 consists of 16 residues. The V gene's germline CDR1 is SGDLS and CDR2 YYNGEE. V dropped 3 bases and J dropped 1; count of bases not matched to a gene: 5.

This chain joins TRBV20-1 and TRBJ2-5; 9 bases line up with TRBD2. Germline CDR1 is DFQATT and CDR2 is SNEGSKA (reference sequence). Trimming took 3 bases from V and 5 from J; bases not matched to a gene: 7. The CDR3 is made up of 14 amino acids. The CDR3 DNA follows: TGCAGTGCTAGCCAACCTAGCGGGGAGGAGACCCAGTACTTC. Its translation: CSASQPSGEETQYF.

This clonotype appeared a single time. The CDR3 sequence is CSARGHRGSQETQYF. In DNA, the CDR3 is TGCAGTGCTAGAGGCCACCGTGGGTCCCAAGAGACCCAGTACTTC. The rearrangement joins TRBV20-1 to TRBJ2-5; D not resolved. The CDR3 is 15 amino acids. From germline, CDR1 is DFQATT and CDR2 SNEGSKA (reference sequence). The V gene lost 1 base and the J gene lost 1 base, with 13 bases spanning the gap.

This chain joins TRBV27 and TRBJ1-1; tentative D call: TRBD1 (5 bases). CDR1 is MNHEY and CDR2 is SMNVEV in the germline V gene (reference sequence). V shed 10 bases and J shed 11 bases, with 17 bases lying between them. The CDR3 totals 11 residues. The CDR3 reads CATESSGTAFF. CDR3 nucleotide sequence: TGTGCCACCGAATCCTCGGGGACCGCTTTCTTT.

This chain links TRBV29-1 with TRBJ1-1; D is unresolved. The germline CDR1 and CDR2 sequences are SQVTM and ANQGSEA. The V end was cut by 3 bases, the J end by 1 base, with 9 bases between. The CDR3 length is 13 residues. CDR3 sequence (DNA): TGCAGCGTTGAGGCTGGGCAGAACACTGAAGCTTTCTTT. Translation gives CSVEAGQNTEAFF.

This chain connects TRBV20-1 to TRBJ1-4; tentatively, D is TRBD1 (5 bases). There are 12 residues in the CDR3. Trimming left V 0 bases short and J 7 bases short, with 6 bases between. In germline, CDR1 is DFQATT, CDR2 SNEGSKA (reference sequence). The CDR3 DNA reads TGCAGTGCTAGAGATCAGGGTGAAAAACTGTTTTTT. Its translation: CSARDQGEKLFF.

The CDR3 loop reads CASMRTANTGELFF. CDR3 sequence (DNA): TGTGCCAGCATGCGGACAGCAAACACCGGGGAGCTGTTTTTT. V usage is TRBV6-5 and J usage is TRBJ2-2; possible D gene TRBD1, 6 bases. CDR1 is MNHEY, CDR2 SVGAGI, per germline. Trimming left V 7 bases short and J 2 bases short, with 11 bases between. This CDR3 spans 14 amino acids.